The clone carrying this T cell receptor beta chain was found once. TCRdb keeps only in-frame clones here, not all; method: immunoSEQ multiplex PCR. The data contain hundreds of thousands of clones, roughly nine tenths of them seen just once; the ten biggest clones take up 2% to 2.5%. This CDR3 is built from 15 residues. The germline CDR1 and CDR2 sequences are SGHNT and YENEEA. V was clipped by 4 bases and J by 4 bases; unmatched bases: 5. The data stem from a study of blood T cell repertoires in COVID-19. Across the study: T cells, B-cell-depleted T cells, or PBMCs supplied cDNA or gDNA.

J is TRBJ1-3 and V is TRBV11-3, with TRBD1 matching over 9 bases. The specimen was PBMCs or T cells enriched from blood (not recorded which). The origin of this receptor is a woman between 18 and 29 years old who had recovered from COVID-19. The CDR3 here is CASSYRDRAGNTIYF. CDR3 coding DNA: TGTGCCAGCAGCTACCGGGACAGGGCCGGAAACACCATATATTTT.